The 19 T cell receptor beta chains presented below share a single source sample, sequenced in a study of blood T cell repertoires in COVID-19 (dated by TCRdb to about 2020). The protocol used for the library was the immunoSEQ multiplex PCR assay. The source is immuneACCESS, and TCRdb retained only in-frame sequences with V and J called. Part of the clones is not carried over; for the studies checked, unresolved V genes explain less than half of this, and the remainder is unexplained. In all, the sample holds approximately 50,000 clones, and 75% to 90% of those were seen once. The biggest ten clones account for less than 4% of the sample. The sample taken for sequencing was peripheral blood. The receptor set was obtained from a human donor in a cohort sampled during active COVID-19.

The V call is TRBV18, the J call TRBJ2-1, with TRBD2 matching over 13 bases. The CDR3 runs to 16 residues. After removal of 3 bases from V and 7 bases from J, the junction contained 6 bases not matched to a gene. CDR1 KGHSH and CDR2 LQKENI come from the germline V gene. The CDR3 loop is CASSPWTSGGGNEQFF. The CDR3 DNA follows: TGTGCCAGCTCACCCTGGACTAGCGGGGGTGGGAATGAGCAGTTCTTC.

The chain recombines TRBV4-2 with TRBJ1-2; TRBD1 agrees at 9 bases. The CDR3 length is 18 residues. The germline gives CDR1 LGHNA, CDR2 YNFKEQ. With 0 bases clipped from V and 3 bases from J, the junction kept 11 bases outside the gene matches. The CDR3 nucleotides are TGTGCCAGCAGCCAAGACCCCGGGGGACAGGGAGCTTACTATGGCTACACCTTC. Protein: CASSQDPGGQGAYYGYTF.

The chain carries TRBV5-1 and TRBJ2-1; 9 bases map to TRBD2. The germline V gene has CDR1 SGHRS and CDR2 YFSETQ. The CDR3 covers 16 residues. After removal of 0 bases from V and 4 bases from J, the junction contained 5 bases not matched to a gene. Here the CDR3 reads CASSLGPLAGYNEQFF. The CDR3 coding sequence is TGCGCCAGCAGCTTGGGGCCCCTAGCGGGGTACAATGAGCAGTTCTTC.

The rearrangement joins TRBV5-1 to TRBJ2-5; TRBD2 matches at 9 bases. The CDR3 is 18 amino acids. Germline V gene lookup returns CDR1 SGHRS and CDR2 YFSETQ. V was pared by 1 base and J by 5 bases, with 15 bases of the junction left unmatched. CDR3 residues: CASSLRPWTSEREETQYF. The CDR3 bases are TGCGCCAGCAGCTTGCGCCCATGGACTAGCGAGAGGGAGGAGACCCAGTACTTC.

The rearrangement uses TRBV30 and TRBJ1-6; possibly TRBD1 for D (6 bases). Looked up from germline, CDR1 is GTSNPN and CDR2 is SVGIG (reference sequence). V was trimmed by 2 bases and J by 2 bases, leaving 10 bases between them. This CDR3 region has 15 residues. Here the CDR3 reads CAWSKDSPYNSPLHF. CDR3 in DNA: TGTGCCTGGAGTAAGGACAGTCCCTATAATTCACCCCTCCACTTT.

V and J are TRBV18 and TRBJ1-5; D ambiguous. CDR1 is KGHSH, CDR2 LQKENI, per germline. V lost 4 bases and J 7 bases, leaving 11 bases between the germline ends. The CDR3 sequence is 13 residues long. The CDR3: CASSRDAVQPQHF. The CDR3 DNA is TGTGCCAGCTCACGAGATGCTGTCCAGCCCCAGCATTTT.

This clone was counted once. The chain has TRBV15 and TRBJ1-6, with D unresolved. Trimming pared 1 base from V and 6 bases from J, leaving 4 bases between. Germline V lookup: CDR1 LNHNV, CDR2 YYDKDF (reference sequence). This CDR3 has 13 residues. DNA of the CDR3: TGTGCCACCAGCAGAGGAGCTAATTCACCCCTCCACTTT. Its protein product is CATSRGANSPLHF. Full variable domain (outside the CDR3, taken from reference TRBV15 and TRBJ1-6): DAMVIQNPRYQVTQFGKPVTLSCSQTLNHNVMYWYQQKSSQAPKLLFHYYDKDFNNEADTPDNFQSRRPNTSFCFLDIRSPGLGDTAMYLCATSRGANSPLHFGNGTRLTVT.

The chain couples TRBV6-2 or TRBV6-3 to TRBJ2-2; a possible D gene is TRBD2 (6 bases). The germline gives CDR1 MNHEY, CDR2 SVGEGT. The length of the CDR3 is 17 residues. V was cut by 4 bases and J by 5 bases, with 20 bases left in between. The DNA for the CDR3 is TGTGCCAGCAGTTTGGAGGGCGGGTACTTTCGAACCGGGGAGCTGTTTTTT. This translates into CASSLEGGYFRTGELFF.

This clone was counted a single time. The rearrangement joins TRBV5-1 to TRBJ2-1; 9 nucleotides match TRBD2. V lost 10 bases and J lost 4; bases outside the gene matches: 9. The length of the CDR3 is 14 residues. CDR1 and CDR2 from the germline V gene are SGHRS and YFSETQ. DNA for the CDR3: TGCGCCTCGGGGCGGGAGGGCATGTACAATGAGCAGTTCTTC. Protein: CASGREGMYNEQFF.

This clone was seen only once. The CDR3 sequence: CASSLEGMREQYF. CDR3 DNA: TGCGCCAGCAGCTTGGAGGGGATGAGGGAGCAGTACTTC. The rearrangement uses TRBV5-1 and TRBJ2-7, with TRBD1 as a possible D gene (5 bases). Between the trimmed V and J ends, which lost 0 bases and 7 bases, there was a span of 11 bases. This CDR3 is 13 amino acids long. Germline V lookup: CDR1 SGHRS, CDR2 YFSETQ.

CDR3 amino acids: CASSLNRGTNTGELFF. The CDR3 coding sequence is TGTGCCAGCAGCCTCAACAGGGGTACGAACACCGGGGAGCTGTTTTTT. This rearrangement joins TRBV5-5 to TRBJ2-2; 7 nucleotides line up with TRBD1. The CDR3 contains 16 residues. Trimming cost V 4 bases and J 0 bases; bases outside gene matches: 6. Germline CDR1 reads SGHKS; CDR2 reads YYEKEE (reference sequence).

The CDR3 loop reads CASSSGGVGETQYF. The CDR3 nucleotides are TGCGCCAGCAGCTCCGGGGGGGTTGGAGAGACCCAGTACTTC. The chain uses TRBV5-1 and TRBJ2-5; 8 positions match TRBD2. CDR1 is SGHRS, CDR2 YFSETQ, per germline. J lost 4 bases, V lost 3 bases, and 5 bases had no gene match. The CDR3 is 14 residues long.

A few counts support this clone. The chain joins TRBV2 to TRBJ1-1; D gene unclear. This CDR3 is 15 amino acids long. Germline CDR1 reads SNHLY; CDR2 reads FYNNEI. Trimming pared 1 base from V and 7 bases from J, leaving 16 bases between. Here the CDR3 reads CASSEGVVGGGEAFF. In nucleotides, the CDR3 is TGTGCCAGCAGTGAAGGGGTGGTAGGAGGAGGTGAAGCTTTCTTT.

This rearrangement joins TRBV7-2 to TRBJ2-2; D is perhaps TRBD2 (6 bases). Trimming removed 2 bases at V and 6 bases at J, with 13 bases between. CDR1 is SGHTA, CDR2 FQGNSA, per germline. The CDR3 consists of 15 residues. CDR3 bases: TGTGCCAGCAGCTTAAGGAACTGGGGGGCCGGGGAGCTGTTTTTT. Translation gives CASSLRNWGAGELFF. The entire variable domain, with the rest obtained from reference TRBV7-2 and TRBJ2-2, is as follows: GAGVSQSPSNKVTEKGKDVELRCDPISGHTALYWYRQSLGQGLEFLIYFQGNSAPDKSGLPSDRFSAERTGGSVSTLTIQRTQQEDSAVYLCASSLRNWGAGELFFGEGSRLTVL.

J is TRBJ2-5 and V is TRBV18; the D gene is possibly TRBD2 (6 bases). Germline V gene data show CDR1 as KGHSH and CDR2 as LQKENI. Trimming took 3 bases from V and 4 from J, leaving 15 bases between them. The CDR3 sequence is 15 residues long. CDR3: CASSPGLSPPETQYF. The CDR3 bases are TGTGCCAGCTCACCTGGACTATCCCCGCCAGAGACCCAGTACTTC.

This clone was seen a few times. V usage is TRBV2 and J usage is TRBJ1-5; the D is unclear. Germline V gene sequence: CDR1 SNHLY, CDR2 FYNNEI. Trimming shortened V by 6 bases and J by 7 bases, and 13 bases separated the two germline ends. There are 13 residues in the CDR3. The CDR3 here is CASSPGSVQPQHF. The CDR3 nucleotides are TGTGCCAGCAGCCCAGGTTCGGTCCAGCCCCAGCATTTT.

This sequence joins TRBV19 and TRBJ2-7, with 10 positions matching TRBD2. The CDR3 is 15 amino acids. Per the germline V gene, CDR1 is LNHDA and CDR2 is SQIVND (reference sequence). Trimming removed 4 bases from V and 3 bases from J; junction bases left unmatched: 6. DNA for the CDR3: TGTGCCAGTAGTAAACTCGGGACTAGCGTCTACGAGCAGTACTTC. Its protein is CASSKLGTSVYEQYF.

The table lists this clone with a few counts. This rearrangement joins TRBV6-5 to TRBJ2-1, with 9 positions matching TRBD1. CDR1 and CDR2 from the germline V gene are MNHEY and SVGAGI. The junction had 7 bases not matched to a gene; V was cut back by 5 bases and J by 8 bases. The CDR3 runs to 14 residues. The CDR3 DNA sequence: TGTGCCAGCAGTCGGAGAACAGGGGGCGATGAGCAGTTCTTC. Its translation: CASSRRTGGDEQFF.

The V call is TRBV7-7, the J call TRBJ2-2, with D perhaps matching TRBD2 (5 bases). CDR3 length: 15 amino acids. Germline V lookup: CDR1 SSHAT, CDR2 FNYEAQ (reference sequence). Trimming cost V 4 bases and J 5 bases, with 14 bases left between them. The CDR3 DNA reads as TGTGCCAGCAGCTCGGCCGGCCGAGGGACCGGGGAGCTGTTTTTT. The encoded protein is CASSSAGRGTGELFF.